The 13 T cell receptor beta chains reported below all come from one sample, sequenced in a study of shared clonotypes between healthy human individuals. The method was immunoSEQ multiplex PCR; TCRdb's version includes in-frame clones alone and lacks a portion of them. The sample consists of more than 2,000,000 clones, 80% to 95% of them appearing once. Sequenced: naive CD4+ T cells from PBMCs. The subset: CD45RA+ positively selected. The origin of the receptors is a man aged 18 to 29 in good health. Some clones in this sample may be carry-over from other donors' samples.

Only a few counts were recorded for this clone. Additional DNA sequences in this sample encode the identical CDR3. The chain has TRBV18 and TRBJ1-5, with D tentatively TRBD1 (6 bases). Trimming left V 3 bases short and J 4 bases short, with 7 bases between. Germline CDR1 KGHSH, CDR2 LQKENI. The CDR3 runs to 13 residues. CDR3 loop: CASSPDRNQPQHF. The DNA for the CDR3 is TGTGCCAGCTCACCCGACAGGAATCAGCCCCAGCATTTT.

This chain uses TRBV19 with TRBJ1-5, with D tentatively TRBD1 (6 bases). The CDR3 has 15 residues. The germline V and J ends were trimmed by 2 bases and 4 bases, with 12 bases remaining between them. Germline V gene lookup returns CDR1 LNHDA and CDR2 SQIVND (reference sequence). Here the CDR3 DNA reads TGTGCCAGTAGTATATCCAGGGGCAGGAATCAGCCCCAGCATTTT. Translating gives CASSISRGRNQPQHF.

The chain recombines TRBV15 with TRBJ2-2; D unresolved. Trimming left V 1 base short and J 7 bases short, with 7 bases between. The CDR3 is made up of 13 amino acids. Germline-derived CDR1 and CDR2 are LNHNV and YYDKDF (reference sequence). The CDR3, as DNA: TGTGCCACCAGCAGAGGGAAAAACGGGGAGCTGTTTTTT. Its translation is CATSRGKNGELFF. The whole variable domain, filled in from reference TRBV15 and TRBJ2-2, reads DAMVIQNPRYQVTQFGKPVTLSCSQTLNHNVMYWYQQKSSQAPKLLFHYYDKDFNNEADTPDNFQSRRPNTSFCFLDIRSPGLGDTAMYLCATSRGKNGELFFGEGSRLTVL.

The rearrangement links TRBV28 to TRBJ2-7; TRBD1 might be the D (8 bases). V was pared by 10 bases and J by 4 bases, with 17 bases between. Germline CDR1 MDHEN, CDR2 SYDVKM. The CDR3 is 13 residues long. CDR3 sequence: CATKQGGSYEQYF. In DNA form, the CDR3 reads TGTGCCACCAAACAGGGGGGGTCGTACGAGCAGTACTTC.

V and J are TRBV28 and TRBJ2-5; D tentatively fits TRBD1 or TRBD2 (5 bases each). This CDR3 region has 16 residues. The V end lost 5 bases, the J end lost 5 bases, and 21 bases lay between the germline ends. Germline lookup yields CDR1 MDHEN and CDR2 SYDVKM. CDR3 sequence: CASSAYRGAPGETQYF. In nucleotides, the CDR3 is TGTGCCAGCAGTGCTTACCGGGGTGCGCCAGGGGAGACCCAGTACTTC.

The V call is TRBV28, the J call TRBJ2-2; TRBD1 matches 10 bases. Germline CDR1 and CDR2: MDHEN and SYDVKM. The ends lost 6 bases at V and 4 bases at J; junction bases unmatched: 5. The CDR3 runs 15 residues. DNA for the CDR3: TGTGCCAGCAGGGGACAGGGGTATGGCACCGGGGAGCTGTTTTTT. It yields the protein CASRGQGYGTGELFF.

V usage is TRBV9 and J usage is TRBJ2-7, with TRBD1 matching 8 bases. The CDR3 consists of 15 residues. Germline values: CDR1 SGDLS, CDR2 YYNGEE. V trimming: 0 bases; J trimming: 3 bases; junction bases outside the gene matches: 5. The CDR3 DNA sequence: TGTGCCAGCAGCGTAGCATCTGGACAGGGCTACGAGCAGTACTTC. Protein: CASSVASGQGYEQYF.

The chain has TRBV28 and TRBJ2-2; TRBD1 agrees at 8 bases. There are 15 residues in the CDR3. Germline CDR1 reads MDHEN; CDR2 reads SYDVKM. V shed 5 bases, J shed 4 bases, and the junction held 6 bases outside the gene matches. The CDR3 DNA sequence: TGTGCCAGCAGTCCGACAGGGGCGGCCACCGGGGAGCTGTTTTTT. It translates to CASSPTGAATGELFF.

The rearrangement links TRBV28 to TRBJ1-1; D is possibly TRBD1 (5 bases). Germline CDR1 and CDR2: MDHEN and SYDVKM. The CDR3 has 14 residues. V lost 7 bases and J lost 5, with 17 bases in between. This CDR3 is CASNLKAGQTEAFF. In DNA, the CDR3 is TGTGCCAGCAACCTAAAGGCAGGGCAGACTGAAGCTTTCTTT.

Comment on this clone: The sample has other DNA sequences that encode this CDR3 too. The chain carries TRBV28 and TRBJ2-7, with 7 bases fitting TRBD1. The CDR3 runs to 14 residues. Germline CDR1 is MDHEN and CDR2 is SYDVKM. With 5 bases clipped from V and 2 bases from J, the junction kept 6 bases outside the gene matches. CDR3 sequence: CASSLDRSPYEQYF. The CDR3 DNA sequence: TGTGCCAGCAGTCTGGACAGGAGCCCCTACGAGCAGTACTTC.

The chain has TRBV5-4 and TRBJ2-5, with D tentatively TRBD2 (6 bases). Germline V lookup: CDR1 SGHNT, CDR2 YYREEE (reference sequence). Between the trimmed V and J ends, which lost 0 bases and 2 bases, there was a span of 11 bases. The CDR3 runs to 15 residues. The CDR3 sequence is CASSLGAGLQETQYF. The CDR3 region has the DNA TGTGCCAGCAGCTTGGGGGCGGGATTACAAGAGACCCAGTACTTC.

This chain joins TRBV5-7 and TRBJ1-5; 7 bases fit TRBD1. TRBV5-7 falls under the ORF class, with uncertain function. J gave up 2 bases and V 4 bases, and 3 bases lay outside the gene matches. This CDR3 region has 14 residues. CDR3 sequence: CASSPGTGNQPQHF. CDR3 nucleotide sequence: TGTGCCAGCAGCCCCGGGACAGGCAATCAGCCCCAGCATTTT.

The V and J genes are TRBV6-1 and TRBJ2-5, with 7 bases that match TRBD1. The CDR3 spans 14 residues. Trimming at V came to 2 bases and at J to 5 bases, leaving 5 bases not matched to a gene. In germline, CDR1 is MNHNS, CDR2 SASEGT. The CDR3 here is CASSERTGGETQYF. CDR3 bases: TGTGCCAGCAGTGAACGGACAGGTGGGGAGACCCAGTACTTC.